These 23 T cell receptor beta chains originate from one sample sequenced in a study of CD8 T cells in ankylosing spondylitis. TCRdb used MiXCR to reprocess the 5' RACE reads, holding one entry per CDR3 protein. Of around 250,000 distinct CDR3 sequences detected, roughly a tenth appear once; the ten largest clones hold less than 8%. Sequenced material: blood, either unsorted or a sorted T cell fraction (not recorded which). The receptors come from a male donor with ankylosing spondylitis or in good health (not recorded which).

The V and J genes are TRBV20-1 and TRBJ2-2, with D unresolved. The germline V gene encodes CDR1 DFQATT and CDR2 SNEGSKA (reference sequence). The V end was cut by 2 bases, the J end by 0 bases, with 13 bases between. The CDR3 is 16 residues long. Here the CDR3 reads CSARNLDGTNTGELFF. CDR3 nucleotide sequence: TGCAGTGCTAGAAACCTTGACGGAACGAACACCGGGGAGCTGTTTTTT.

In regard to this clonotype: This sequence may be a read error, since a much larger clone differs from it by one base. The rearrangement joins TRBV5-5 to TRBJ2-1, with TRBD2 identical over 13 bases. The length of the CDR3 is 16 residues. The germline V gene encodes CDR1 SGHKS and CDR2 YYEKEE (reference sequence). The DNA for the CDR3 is TGTCCCAGCAGCAATGAAGTGGGACTAGCGGGGTCCCGGGGCGCCTTC. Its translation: CPSSNEVGLAGSRGAF. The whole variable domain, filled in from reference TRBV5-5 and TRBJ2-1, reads DAGVTQSPTHLIKTRGQQVTLRCSPISGHKSVSWYQQVLGQGPQFIFQYYEKEERGRGNFPDRFSARQFPNYSSELNVNALLLGDSALYLCPSSNEVGLAGSRGAFGPGTRLTVL.

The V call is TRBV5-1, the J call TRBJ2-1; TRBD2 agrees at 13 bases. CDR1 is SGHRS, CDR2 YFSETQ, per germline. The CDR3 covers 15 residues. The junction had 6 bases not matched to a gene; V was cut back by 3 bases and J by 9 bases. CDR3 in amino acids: CASSSGLAGVGEQFF. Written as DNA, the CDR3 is TGCGCCAGCAGCTCCGGACTAGCGGGAGTGGGTGAGCAGTTCTTC. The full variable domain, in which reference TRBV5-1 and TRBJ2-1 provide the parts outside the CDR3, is KAGVTQTPRYLIKTRGQQVTLSCSPISGHRSVSWYQQTPGQGLQFLFEYFSETQRNKGNFPGRFSGRQFSNSRSEMNVSTLELGDSALYLCASSSGLAGVGEQFFGPGTRLTVL.

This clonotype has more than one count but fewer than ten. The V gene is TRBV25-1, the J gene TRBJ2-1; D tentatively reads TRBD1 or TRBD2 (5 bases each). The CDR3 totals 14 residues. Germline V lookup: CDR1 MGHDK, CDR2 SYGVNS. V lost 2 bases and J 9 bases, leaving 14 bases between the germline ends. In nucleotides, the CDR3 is TGTGCCAGCAGTGAAGGGGGAGTCCGGGGTGAGCAGTTCTTC. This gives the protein CASSEGGVRGEQFF. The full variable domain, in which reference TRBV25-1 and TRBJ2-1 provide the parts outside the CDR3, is EADIYQTPRYLVIGTGKKITLECSQTMGHDKMYWYQQDPGMELHLIHYSYGVNSTEKGDLSSESTVSRIRTEHFPLTLESARPSHTSQYLCASSEGGVRGEQFFGPGTRLTVL.

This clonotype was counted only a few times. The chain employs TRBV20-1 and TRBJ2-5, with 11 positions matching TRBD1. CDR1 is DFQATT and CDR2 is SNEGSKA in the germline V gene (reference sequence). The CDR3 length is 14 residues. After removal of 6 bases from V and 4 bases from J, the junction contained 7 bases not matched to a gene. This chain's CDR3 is CSAPRTGGAETQYF. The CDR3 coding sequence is TGCAGTGCACCAAGGACAGGGGGCGCAGAGACCCAGTACTTC.

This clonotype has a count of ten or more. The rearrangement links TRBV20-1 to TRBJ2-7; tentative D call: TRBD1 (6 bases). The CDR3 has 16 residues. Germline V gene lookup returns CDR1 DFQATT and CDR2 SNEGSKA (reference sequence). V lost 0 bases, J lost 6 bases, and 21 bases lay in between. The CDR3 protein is CSARDLKVLRGSEQYF. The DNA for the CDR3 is TGCAGTGCTAGAGATCTAAAGGTCCTTAGGGGGAGCGAGCAGTACTTC.

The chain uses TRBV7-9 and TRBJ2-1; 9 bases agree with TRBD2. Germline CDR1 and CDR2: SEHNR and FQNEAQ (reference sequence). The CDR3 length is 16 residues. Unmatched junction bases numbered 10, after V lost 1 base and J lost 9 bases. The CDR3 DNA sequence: TGTGCCAGCAGCTTAGAGAGGCTAGCGGGGTCGGTTGAGCAGTTCTTC. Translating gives CASSLERLAGSVEQFF.

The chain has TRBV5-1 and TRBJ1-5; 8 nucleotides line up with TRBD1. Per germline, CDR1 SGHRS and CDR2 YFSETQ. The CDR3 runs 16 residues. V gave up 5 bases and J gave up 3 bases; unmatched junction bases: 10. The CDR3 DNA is TGCGCCAGCAGGAAGTCTTACAGGGGGTCCAATCAGCCCCAGCATTTT. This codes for CASRKSYRGSNQPQHF.

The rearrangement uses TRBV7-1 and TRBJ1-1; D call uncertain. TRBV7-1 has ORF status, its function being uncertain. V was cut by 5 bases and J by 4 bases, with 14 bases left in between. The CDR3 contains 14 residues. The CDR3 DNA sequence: TGTGCCAGCAGCCTCGTGCGCCTGTGCACTGAAGCTTTCTTT. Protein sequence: CASSLVRLCTEAFF.

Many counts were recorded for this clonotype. The CDR3 here is CASSYSLNLAHTF. CDR3 DNA: TGTGCCAGCAGTTACTCCTTAAACCTTGCCCACACCTTC. The chain has TRBV6-5 and TRBJ1-2; D not resolved. Trimming removed 0 bases at V and 12 bases at J, with 14 bases between. Germline V gene lookup returns CDR1 MNHEY and CDR2 SVGAGI. This CDR3 contains 13 residues.

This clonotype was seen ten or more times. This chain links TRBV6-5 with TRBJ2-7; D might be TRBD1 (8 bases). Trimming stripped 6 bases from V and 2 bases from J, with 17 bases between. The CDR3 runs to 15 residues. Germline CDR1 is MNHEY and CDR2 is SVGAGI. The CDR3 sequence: CASRYLTGGAYEQYF. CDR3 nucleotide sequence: TGTGCCAGCAGATACCTCACAGGGGGGGCCTACGAGCAGTACTTC.

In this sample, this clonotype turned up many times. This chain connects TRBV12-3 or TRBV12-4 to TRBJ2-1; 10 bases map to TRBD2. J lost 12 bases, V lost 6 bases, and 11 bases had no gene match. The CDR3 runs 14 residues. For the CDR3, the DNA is TGTGCCAGCAGGCTAGCGGGAGTGGGTGACGGGCAGTTCTTC. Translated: CASRLAGVGDGQFF.

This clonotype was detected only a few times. The CDR3 loop reads CASRRGTGGNEKLFF. As DNA, the CDR3 is TGTGCCAGCAGGCGCGGGACAGGGGGGAATGAAAAACTGTTTTTT. This chain uses TRBV12-3 or TRBV12-4 with TRBJ1-4, with 11 bases identical to TRBD1. J was trimmed by 5 bases and V by 6 bases; bases with no gene match: 5. The CDR3 spans 15 residues.

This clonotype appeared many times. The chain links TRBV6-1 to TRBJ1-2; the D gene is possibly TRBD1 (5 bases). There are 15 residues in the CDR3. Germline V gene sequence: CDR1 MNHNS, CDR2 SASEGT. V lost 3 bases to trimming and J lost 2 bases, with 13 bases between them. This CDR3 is CASSEATEFNYGYTF. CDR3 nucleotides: TGTGCCAGCAGTGAGGCGACAGAATTCAACTATGGCTACACCTTC.

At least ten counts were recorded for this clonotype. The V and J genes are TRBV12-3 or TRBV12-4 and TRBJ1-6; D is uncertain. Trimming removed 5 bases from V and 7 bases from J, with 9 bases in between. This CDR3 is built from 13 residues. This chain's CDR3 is CASSPLFNSPLHF. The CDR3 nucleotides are TGTGCCAGCAGTCCACTGTTCAATTCACCCCTCCACTTT.

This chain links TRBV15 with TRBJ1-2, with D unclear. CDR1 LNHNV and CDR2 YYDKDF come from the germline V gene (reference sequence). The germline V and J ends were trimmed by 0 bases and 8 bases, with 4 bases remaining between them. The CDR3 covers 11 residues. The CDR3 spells CATSRDEGYTF. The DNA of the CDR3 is TGTGCCACCAGCAGAGATGAAGGCTACACCTTC.

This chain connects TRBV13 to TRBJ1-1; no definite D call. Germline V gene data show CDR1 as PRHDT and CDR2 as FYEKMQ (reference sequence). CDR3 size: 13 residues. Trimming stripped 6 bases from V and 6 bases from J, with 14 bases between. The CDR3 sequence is CASSLQPGPEAFF. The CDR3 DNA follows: TGTGCCAGCAGTTTACAGCCGGGCCCTGAAGCTTTCTTT.

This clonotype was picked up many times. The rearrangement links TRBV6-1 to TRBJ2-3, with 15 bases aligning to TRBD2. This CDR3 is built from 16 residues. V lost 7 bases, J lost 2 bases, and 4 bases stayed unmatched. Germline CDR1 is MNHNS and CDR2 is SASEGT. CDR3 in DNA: TGTGCCAGCATTGGACTAGCGGGAGGGTTCACAGATACGCAGTATTTT. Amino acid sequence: CASIGLAGGFTDTQYF.

The CDR3 DNA is TGTGCCAGCAGCTTACAGGGCCCTGAGAACACTGAAGCTTTCTTT. This translates into CASSLQGPENTEAFF. The V call is TRBV7-2, the J call TRBJ1-1; maybe TRBD1 (5 bases). Germline V gene lookup returns CDR1 SGHTA and CDR2 FQGNSA. The CDR3 extends over 15 amino acids. V was shortened by 2 bases and J by 1 base, with 11 bases between the two germline ends.

In nucleotides, the CDR3 is TGTGCCAGCAGTGAAAGCTGGCCGGGGCGCGGTGAGCAGTTCTTC. Encoded protein: CASSESWPGRGEQFF. V gene TRBV6-1 combines with J gene TRBJ2-1; D may match TRBD1 or TRBD2 (5 bases each). Germline-derived CDR1 and CDR2 are MNHNS and SASEGT. The V end was cut by 2 bases, the J end by 9 bases, with 17 bases between. This CDR3 is 15 amino acids long.

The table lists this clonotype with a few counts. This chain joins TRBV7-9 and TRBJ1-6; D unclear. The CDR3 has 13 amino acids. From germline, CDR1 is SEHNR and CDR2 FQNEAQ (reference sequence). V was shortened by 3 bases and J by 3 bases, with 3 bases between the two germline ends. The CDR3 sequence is CASSFDYNSPLHF. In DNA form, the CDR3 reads TGTGCCAGCAGCTTTGACTATAATTCACCCCTCCACTTT.

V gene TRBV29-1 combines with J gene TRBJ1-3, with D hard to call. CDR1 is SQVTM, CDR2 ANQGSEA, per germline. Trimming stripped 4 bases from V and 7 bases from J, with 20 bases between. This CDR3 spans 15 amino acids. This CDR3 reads CSVGEMWGSGNTIYF. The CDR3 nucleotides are TGCAGCGTTGGGGAAATGTGGGGAAGCGGGAACACCATATATTTT.

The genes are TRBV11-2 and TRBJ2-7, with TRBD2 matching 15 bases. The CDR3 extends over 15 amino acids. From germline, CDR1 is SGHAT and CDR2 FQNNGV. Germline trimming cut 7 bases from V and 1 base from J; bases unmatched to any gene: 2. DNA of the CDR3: TGTGCCAGCACGGGACTAGCGGGAGGTTCCTACGAGCAGTACTTC. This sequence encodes CASTGLAGGSYEQYF.